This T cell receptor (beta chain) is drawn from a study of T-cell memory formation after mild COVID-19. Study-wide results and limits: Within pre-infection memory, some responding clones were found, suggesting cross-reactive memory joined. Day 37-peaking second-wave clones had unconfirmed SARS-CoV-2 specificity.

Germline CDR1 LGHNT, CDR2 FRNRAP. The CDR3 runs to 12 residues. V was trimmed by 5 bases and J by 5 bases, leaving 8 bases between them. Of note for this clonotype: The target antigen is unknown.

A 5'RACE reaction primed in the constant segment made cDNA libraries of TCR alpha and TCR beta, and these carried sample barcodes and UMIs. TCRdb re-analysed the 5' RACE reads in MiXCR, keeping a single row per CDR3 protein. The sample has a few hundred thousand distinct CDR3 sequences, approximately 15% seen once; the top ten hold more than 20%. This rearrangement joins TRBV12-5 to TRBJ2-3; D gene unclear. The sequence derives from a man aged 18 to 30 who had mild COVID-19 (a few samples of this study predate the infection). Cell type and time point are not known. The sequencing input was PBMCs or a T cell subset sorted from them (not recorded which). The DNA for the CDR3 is TGTGCTAGTGGTCCTCGTTTAGATACGCAGTATTTT. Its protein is CASGPRLDTQYF.